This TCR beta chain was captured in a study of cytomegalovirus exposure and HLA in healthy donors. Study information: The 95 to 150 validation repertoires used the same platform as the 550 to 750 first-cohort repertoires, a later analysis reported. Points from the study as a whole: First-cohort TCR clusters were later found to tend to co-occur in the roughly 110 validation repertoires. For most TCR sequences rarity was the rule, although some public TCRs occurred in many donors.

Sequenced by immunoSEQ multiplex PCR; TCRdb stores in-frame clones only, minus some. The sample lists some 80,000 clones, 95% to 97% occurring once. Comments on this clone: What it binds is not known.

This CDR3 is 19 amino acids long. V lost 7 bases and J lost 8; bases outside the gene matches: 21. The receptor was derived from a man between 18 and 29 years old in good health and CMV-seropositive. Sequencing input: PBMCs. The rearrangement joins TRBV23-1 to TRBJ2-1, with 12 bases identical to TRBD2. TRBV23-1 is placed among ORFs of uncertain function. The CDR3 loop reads CASTQHDGGELAGGHEQFF. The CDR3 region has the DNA TGCGCCAGCACCCAACACGACGGGGGGGAACTAGCGGGAGGCCATGAGCAGTTCTTC.